Listed here are 28 T cell receptor beta chains from one sample, sequenced in a study of blood T cell repertoires in COVID-19. Some clones are missing from TCRdb's copy, which holds only in-frame ones; the method was immunoSEQ multiplex PCR. The sample records 250,000 or so clones, around nine tenths being singletons. Specimen: PBMCs or T cells enriched from blood (not recorded which). The source of these receptors is a woman between 40 and 50 years old who had been exposed to COVID-19.

The V gene is TRBV24-1, the J gene TRBJ2-5; tentatively, D is TRBD2 (6 bases). The germline V gene has CDR1 KGHDR and CDR2 SFDVKD. The length of the CDR3 is 17 residues. V lost 3 bases, J lost 4 bases, and 20 bases lay in between. The CDR3 sequence is CATSDPNRARGGETQYF. As DNA, the CDR3 is TGTGCCACCAGTGATCCCAACCGGGCCCGGGGAGGAGAGACCCAGTACTTC.

In DNA form, the CDR3 reads TGTGCCAGCAGCGGGACTAGCGGGGGGGCGTACCAAGAGACCCAGTACTTC. It encodes CASSGTSGGAYQETQYF. The gene calls are TRBV3-1 (or the pseudogene TRBV3-2) and TRBJ2-5; 16 bases line up with TRBD2. V gave up 5 bases and J gave up 0 bases; unmatched junction bases: 3. Germline-derived CDR1 and CDR2 are LGHDT and YNNKEL (reference sequence). The CDR3 loop spans 17 amino acids.

The genes are TRBV4-2 and TRBJ2-5; 12 bases match TRBD2. The J segment lost 5 bases and the V segment lost 0 bases, leaving 4 bases of the junction unmatched. Germline CDR1 is LGHNA and CDR2 is YNFKEQ. CDR3 length equals 16 residues. CDR3 loop: CASSQDIGLAGETQYF. For the CDR3, the DNA is TGTGCCAGCAGCCAAGATATCGGACTAGCGGGGGAGACCCAGTACTTC.

This clone appeared a single time. V and J are TRBV27 and TRBJ1-1; no reliable D call. Trimming left V 3 bases short and J 0 bases short, with 8 bases between. This CDR3 has 14 amino acids. CDR1 is MNHEY and CDR2 is SMNVEV in the germline V gene (reference sequence). The chain's CDR3 is CASSLSRLNTEAFF. CDR3 bases: TGTGCCAGCAGTTTGAGTAGATTGAACACTGAAGCTTTCTTT.

The chain links TRBV29-1 to TRBJ1-4, with 7 bases aligning to TRBD1. There are 13 residues in the CDR3. Germline-derived CDR1 and CDR2 are SQVTM and ANQGSEA. V gave up 6 bases and J gave up 5 bases; unmatched junction bases: 6. The CDR3 is CSVVGTANEKLFF. In DNA form, the CDR3 reads TGCAGCGTAGTCGGGACAGCGAATGAAAAACTGTTTTTT.

V gene TRBV7-6 combines with J gene TRBJ2-3, with 9 bases identical to TRBD2. Germline CDR1 and CDR2: SGHVS and FNYEAQ. Germline trimming cut 5 bases from V and 6 bases from J; bases unmatched to any gene: 6. The CDR3 consists of 14 residues. The CDR3, as DNA: TGTGCCAGCAGCCTCGGGACTAGCTACGATACGCAGTATTTT. This translates into CASSLGTSYDTQYF.

This chain connects TRBV6-5 to TRBJ1-1; D possibly corresponds to TRBD1 (5 bases). CDR1 and CDR2 (germline): MNHEY, SVGAGI. The length of the CDR3 is 15 residues. V lost 8 bases, J lost 5 bases, and 21 bases lay in between. The CDR3: CASLLQGAATTEAFF. In DNA, the CDR3 is TGTGCCAGCCTACTCCAAGGGGCGGCTACTACTGAAGCTTTCTTT.

CDR3 region: CASRRQFSGANVLTF. CDR3 bases: TGTGCCAGCAGACGACAGTTCTCTGGGGCCAACGTCCTGACTTTC. This sequence joins TRBV2 and TRBJ2-6, with D perhaps TRBD1 (5 bases). Germline V gene data show CDR1 as SNHLY and CDR2 as FYNNEI. The CDR3 length is 15 residues. The ends were cut back, 6 bases at V and 0 bases at J, with 9 bases in the middle.

J is TRBJ1-6 and V is TRBV5-6; D is possibly TRBD1 (6 bases). The germline V gene encodes CDR1 SGHDT and CDR2 YYEEEE. Trimming stripped 4 bases from V and 8 bases from J, with 22 bases between. The CDR3 spans 17 residues. The CDR3: CASSPRFRGELYSPLHF. As DNA, the CDR3 is TGTGCCAGCAGCCCTAGGTTCAGGGGTGAGCTGTATTCACCCCTCCACTTT.

V and J are TRBV5-1 and TRBJ1-2; 7 positions match TRBD1. The CDR3 has 15 amino acids. Germline V gene data show CDR1 as SGHRS and CDR2 as YFSETQ. V shed 4 bases, J shed 8 bases, and the junction held 14 bases outside the gene matches. The CDR3 nucleotides read TGCGCCAGCAGCGCCGATGAGGGGGCGCGTGGAGGCTACACCTTC. It is translated as CASSADEGARGGYTF.

The chain joins TRBV7-6 to TRBJ1-1; D gene ambiguous. Trimming removed 2 bases from V and 4 bases from J, with 8 bases in between. There are 13 residues in the CDR3. In germline, CDR1 is SGHVS, CDR2 FNYEAQ. The CDR3 DNA is TGTGCCAGCAGCTTACCGGGAGGCACTGAAGCTTTCTTT. It specifies CASSLPGGTEAFF.

The rearrangement joins TRBV2 to TRBJ1-1, with D possibly being TRBD1 (6 bases). Per germline, CDR1 SNHLY and CDR2 FYNNEI. The CDR3 length is 15 residues. The V end was cut by 6 bases, the J end by 7 bases, with 21 bases between. The CDR3 nucleotides read TGTGCCAGCAGCCTCCGGGACACAGCCCCAAATGAAGCTTTCTTT. This translates into CASSLRDTAPNEAFF.

The chain carries TRBV30 and TRBJ1-3; no definite D call. Germline V gene sequence: CDR1 GTSNPN, CDR2 SVGIG (reference sequence). The CDR3 consists of 13 residues. V gave up 3 bases and J gave up 8 bases, with 14 bases separating them. The CDR3 DNA reads as TGTGCCTGGAGCGTCGACCGGCGGGACACCATATATTTT. As protein: CAWSVDRRDTIYF.

V usage is TRBV5-4 and J usage is TRBJ2-1, with D possibly TRBD1 on 6 matching bases. CDR3 size: 14 residues. V shed 0 bases and J shed 5 bases, with 9 bases lying between them. The V gene's germline CDR1 is SGHNT and CDR2 YYREEE (reference sequence). CDR3 in amino acids: CASSLAGQNNEQFF. CDR3 DNA sequence: TGTGCCAGCAGCTTGGCGGGACAAAACAATGAGCAGTTCTTC.

This chain links TRBV21-1 with TRBJ1-2; the table's TRBD1 call for D was not verified on the DNA. TRBV21-1 is labeled a pseudogene. The CDR3 sequence is 19 residues long. The CDR3 DNA reads TGTGCCAGCAGCCCGGGACAGGGGAATGCCGCGACGTTTGACTATGGCTACACCTTC. This translates into CASSPGQGNAATFDYGYTF.

J is TRBJ1-1 and V is TRBV6-5; D ambiguous. Germline lookup yields CDR1 MNHEY and CDR2 SVGAGI. The germline V and J ends were trimmed by 5 bases and 2 bases, with 15 bases remaining between them. This CDR3 has 15 residues. CDR3 sequence: CASSLAGPPNTEAFF. For the CDR3, the DNA is TGTGCCAGCAGTCTCGCGGGCCCTCCAAACACTGAAGCTTTCTTT.

This chain links TRBV19 with TRBJ1-1; D may be TRBD1 (6 bases). The CDR3 sequence is 16 residues long. With 6 bases removed from V and 5 bases from J, the gap between germline ends came to 22 bases. The germline CDR1 and CDR2 sequences are LNHDA and SQIVND (reference sequence). CDR3 residues: CASSAIGRQRGTEAFF. The DNA for the CDR3 is TGTGCCAGTAGCGCCATTGGCAGGCAGAGGGGGACTGAAGCTTTCTTT.

The J gene is TRBJ1-4, the V gene TRBV3-1 (or the pseudogene TRBV3-2); the D gene is possibly TRBD1 (5 bases). The ends were cut back, 3 bases at V and 7 bases at J, with 21 bases in the middle. CDR3 length: 17 amino acids. CDR1 and CDR2 from the germline V gene are LGHDT and YNNKEL (reference sequence). CDR3 nucleotide sequence: TGTGCCAGCAGCCACCCGTCGGAGGGACCGAGGGGTGAAAAACTGTTTTTT. Its protein product is CASSHPSEGPRGEKLFF.

The rearrangement links TRBV4-1 to TRBJ1-4; 10 bases match TRBD1. The CDR3 contains 17 residues. Looked up from germline, CDR1 is MGHRA and CDR2 is YSYEKL. V was pared by 6 bases and J by 0 bases, with 7 bases of the junction left unmatched. The chain's CDR3 is CASRQWGQGTTNEKLFF. In nucleotides, the CDR3 is TGCGCCAGCAGGCAATGGGGACAGGGGACAACTAATGAAAAACTGTTTTTT.

The table lists this clone with a count of one. V and J are TRBV7-9 and TRBJ2-2; no definite D call. This CDR3 is 13 amino acids long. Trimming took off 0 bases at V and 6 bases at J, with 5 bases between the two ends. The V gene's germline CDR1 is SEHNR and CDR2 FQNEAQ (reference sequence). In DNA, the CDR3 is TGTGCCAGCAGCTTAGCTCCCGCCGGGGAGCTGTTTTTT. Its protein is CASSLAPAGELFF.

The chain uses TRBV15 and TRBJ2-5, with D possibly being TRBD1 (6 bases). V was pared by 0 bases and J by 3 bases, with 8 bases between. Germline CDR1 and CDR2: LNHNV and YYDKDF (reference sequence). CDR3 length: 14 residues. The CDR3 DNA reads TGTGCCACCAGCAGAGATCCAGGGGAAGAGACCCAGTACTTC. Its protein is CATSRDPGEETQYF.

The chain carries TRBV29-1 and TRBJ1-2; no definite D call. Per germline, CDR1 SQVTM and CDR2 ANQGSEA. CDR3 length equals 14 residues. The germline V and J ends were trimmed by 7 bases and 0 bases, with 15 bases remaining between them. CDR3 in DNA: TGCAGCGCCACCCGTGGAGTAGCTAACTATGGCTACACCTTC. Protein product: CSATRGVANYGYTF.

J is TRBJ2-7 and V is TRBV6-5; the match to TRBD1 covers 8 bases. Trimming at V came to 4 bases and at J to 6 bases, leaving 8 bases not matched to a gene. Germline loops: CDR1 MNHEY, CDR2 SVGAGI. This CDR3 is built from 14 residues. CDR3: CASSFYQGAPEQYF. The CDR3 bases are TGTGCCAGCAGTTTCTACCAGGGGGCGCCCGAGCAGTACTTC.

The J gene is TRBJ1-2, the V gene TRBV4-1; D possibly corresponds to TRBD1 (6 bases). The germline gives CDR1 MGHRA, CDR2 YSYEKL. Trimming cost V 7 bases and J 0 bases, with 12 bases left between them. The CDR3 spans 14 residues. The CDR3 DNA sequence: TGCGCCAGCACCATGGACAGCCCTAACTATGGCTACACCTTC. Protein product: CASTMDSPNYGYTF.

The chain joins TRBV19 to TRBJ1-5; 8 bases are shared with TRBD1. Looked up from germline, CDR1 is LNHDA and CDR2 is SQIVND (reference sequence). V lost 4 bases, J lost 5 bases, and 7 bases stayed unmatched. This CDR3 is 15 amino acids long. The CDR3 coding sequence is TGTGCCAGTAGTAAGGACAGGGAGGGAGATCAGCCCCAGCATTTT. The encoded protein is CASSKDREGDQPQHF.

This rearrangement joins TRBV3-1 (or the pseudogene TRBV3-2) to TRBJ1-5; 9 nucleotides agree with TRBD1. Germline V gene sequence: CDR1 LGHDT, CDR2 YNNKEL (reference sequence). V lost 8 bases and J lost 3; bases outside the gene matches: 5. The CDR3 is 14 residues long. The CDR3 nucleotides are TGTGCCAGCGGGGGACAGGGCTACAATCAGCCCCAGCATTTT. This encodes CASGGQGYNQPQHF.

This clone was counted once. The chain uses TRBV11-3 and TRBJ2-5; 11 bases agree with TRBD1. The junction had 11 bases not matched to a gene; V was cut back by 1 base and J by 4 bases. Germline loops: CDR1 SGHNT, CDR2 YENEEA. The CDR3 is 18 residues long. The CDR3 spells CASSLGVLSGQGGETQYF. CDR3 nucleotide sequence: TGTGCCAGCAGCTTAGGAGTCTTGTCGGGACAGGGGGGAGAGACCCAGTACTTC.

The V call is TRBV6-5, the J call TRBJ1-1; D is unclear. Germline V CDR1 and CDR2: MNHEY, SVGAGI. The V end was cut by 6 bases, the J end by 3 bases, with 14 bases between. The CDR3 contains 14 residues. Here the CDR3 reads CASRWLPQDTEAFF. CDR3 coding DNA: TGTGCCAGCAGGTGGCTGCCCCAGGACACTGAAGCTTTCTTT.